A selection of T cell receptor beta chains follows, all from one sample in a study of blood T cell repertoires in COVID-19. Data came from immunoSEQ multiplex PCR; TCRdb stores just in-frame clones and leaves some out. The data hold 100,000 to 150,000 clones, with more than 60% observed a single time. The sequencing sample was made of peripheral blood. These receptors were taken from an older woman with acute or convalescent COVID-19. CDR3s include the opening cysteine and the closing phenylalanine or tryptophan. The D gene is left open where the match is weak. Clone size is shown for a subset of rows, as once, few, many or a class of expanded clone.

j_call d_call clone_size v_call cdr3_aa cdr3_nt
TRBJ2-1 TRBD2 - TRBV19 CASSIASGGTFYNEQFF TGTGCCAGTAGTATAGCTAGCGGGGGGACCTTCTACAATGAGCAGTTCTTC
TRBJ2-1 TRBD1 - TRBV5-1 CASSLQGTGTPYNEQFF TGCGCCAGCAGCTTACAAGGGACAGGGACCCCTTACAATGAGCAGTTCTTC
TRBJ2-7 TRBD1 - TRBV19 CASSAGTGVSEQYF TGTGCCAGTAGTGCCGGGACAGGGGTGTCCGAGCAGTACTTC
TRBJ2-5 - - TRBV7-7 CASSLNQGGQETQYF TGTGCCAGCAGCTTAAATCAGGGCGGTCAAGAGACCCAGTACTTC
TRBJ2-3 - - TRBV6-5 CASSYLGANTDTQYF TGTGCCAGCAGTTACTTAGGGGCGAACACAGATACGCAGTATTTT
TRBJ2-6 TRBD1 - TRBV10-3 CAIGTGVSGANVLTF TGTGCCATCGGGACAGGAGTCTCTGGGGCCAACGTCCTGACTTTC
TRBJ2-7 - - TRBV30 CAWIAGYEQYF TGTGCCTGGATTGCAGGGTACGAGCAGTACTTC
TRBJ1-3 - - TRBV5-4 CASSLDSRATGNTIYF TGTGCCAGCAGCTTGGATTCCAGGGCCACTGGAAACACCATATATTTT
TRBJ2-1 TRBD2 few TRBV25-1 CASSEWGSGNHNEQFF TGTGCCAGCAGTGAATGGGGTAGCGGGAACCACAATGAGCAGTTCTTC
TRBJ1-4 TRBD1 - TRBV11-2 CASSSQGEENEKLFF TGTGCCAGCAGCTCACAGGGGGAGGAGAATGAAAAACTGTTTTTT
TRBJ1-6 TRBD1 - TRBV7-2 CASSLWATGFYSPLHF TGTGCCAGCAGCTTATGGGCGACAGGGTTTTATTCACCCCTCCACTTT
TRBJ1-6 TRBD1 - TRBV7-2 CASSLGGGQGRSPLHF TGTGCCAGCAGCTTGGGGGGCGGACAGGGACGATCACCCCTCCACTTT
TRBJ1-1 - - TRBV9 CASARGTNTEAFF TGTGCCAGCGCCCGGGGGACGAACACTGAAGCTTTCTTT
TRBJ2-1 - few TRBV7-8 CASSSTVDNEQFF TGTGCCAGCAGCTCGACAGTAGACAATGAGCAGTTCTTC
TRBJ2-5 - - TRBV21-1 CASSQPGGDKETQYF TGTGCCAGCAGCCAACCCGGCGGGGATAAAGAGACCCAGTACTTC
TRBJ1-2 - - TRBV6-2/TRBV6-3 CASRYLGGARGYTF TGTGCCAGCAGATACCTCGGGGGGGCAAGAGGCTACACCTTC
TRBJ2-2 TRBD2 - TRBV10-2 CASRLGLAGPGELFF TGCGCCAGCAGGCTCGGACTAGCGGGACCCGGGGAGCTGTTTTTT
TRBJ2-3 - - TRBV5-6 CASSLPSDTQYF TGTGCCAGCAGCTTGCCCTCAGATACGCAGTATTTT
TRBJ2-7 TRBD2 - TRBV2 CASSPGTSAYEQYF TGTGCCAGCAGTCCCGGGACTAGTGCCTACGAGCAGTACTTC
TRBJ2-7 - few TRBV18 CASSPESGLYEQYF TGTGCCAGCTCACCCGAGTCTGGTCTCTACGAGCAGTACTTC
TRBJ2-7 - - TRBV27 CASSLYTDGYEQYF TGTGCCAGCAGTTTATATACAGACGGTTACGAGCAGTACTTC
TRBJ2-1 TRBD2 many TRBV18 CASSPQVLLAGGDNEQFF TGTGCCAGCTCACCACAAGTTTTACTAGCGGGAGGTGACAATGAGCAGTTCTTC
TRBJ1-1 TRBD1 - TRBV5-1 CASSLGSQGVGTEAFF TGCGCCAGCAGCTTGGGAAGCCAGGGGGTAGGCACTGAAGCTTTCTTT
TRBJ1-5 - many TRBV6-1 CASSEGGAANQPQHF TGTGCCAGCAGTGAAGGGGGAGCGGCCAATCAGCCCCAGCATTTT
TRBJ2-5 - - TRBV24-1 CATSSRGTQYF TGTGCCACCAGCTCGCGGGGGACCCAGTACTTC
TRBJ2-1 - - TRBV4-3 CASSFGTHQGNEQFF TGCGCCAGCAGCTTCGGGACTCATCAGGGCAATGAGCAGTTCTTC
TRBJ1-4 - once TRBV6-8 CASGRGATNEKLFF TGTGCCAGCGGTAGAGGCGCAACTAATGAAAAACTGTTTTTT
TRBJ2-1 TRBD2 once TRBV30 CAWRSGTSGGNEQFF TGTGCCTGGAGGTCCGGGACTAGCGGTGGTAATGAGCAGTTCTTC
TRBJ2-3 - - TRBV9 CASSVTGHTDTQYF TGTGCCAGCAGCGTAACGGGACACACAGATACGCAGTATTTT
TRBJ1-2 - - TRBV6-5 CASSSPGVGNGYTF TGTGCCAGCAGTTCCCCGGGGGTAGGAAATGGCTACACCTTC
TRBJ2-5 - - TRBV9 CASSVEPGQETQYF TGTGCCAGCAGCGTAGAGCCCGGTCAAGAGACCCAGTACTTC
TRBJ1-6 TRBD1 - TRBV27 CASRGQGGYNSPLHF TGTGCCAGCAGGGGACAGGGGGGCTATAATTCACCCCTCCACTTT
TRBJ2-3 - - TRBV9 CASSVDRDTQYF TGTGCCAGCAGCGTAGATAGAGATACGCAGTATTTT
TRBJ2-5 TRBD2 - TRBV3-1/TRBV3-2 CASSRSGGGLETQYF TGTGCCAGCAGCCGGTCGGGCGGGGGGCTAGAGACCCAGTACTTC
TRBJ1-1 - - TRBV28 CASSFTGGTEAFF TGTGCCAGCAGTTTTACGGGGGGCACTGAAGCTTTCTTT
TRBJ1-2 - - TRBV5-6 CASSFGPGDYGYTF TGTGCCAGCAGCTTCGGTCCAGGTGACTATGGCTACACCTTC
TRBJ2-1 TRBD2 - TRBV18 CASSLSGGPYNEQFF TGTGCCAGCTCACTTAGCGGGGGTCCCTACAATGAGCAGTTCTTC
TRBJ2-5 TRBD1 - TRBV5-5 CASRFRTGPYQETQYF TGTGCCAGCAGATTTAGGACAGGGCCGTACCAAGAGACCCAGTACTTC
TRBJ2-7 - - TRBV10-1 CASSAGEGYEQYF TGCGCCAGCAGTGCAGGGGAGGGTTACGAGCAGTACTTC
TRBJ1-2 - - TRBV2 CASGRESGYTF TGTGCCAGCGGCAGGGAAAGTGGCTACACCTTC
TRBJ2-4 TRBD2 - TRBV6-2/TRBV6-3 CASSPTSLAKNIQYF TGTGCCAGCAGTCCGACTAGCTTGGCCAAAAACATTCAGTACTTC
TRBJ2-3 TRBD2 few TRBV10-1 CASSEAPGLAGADTQYF TGCGCCAGCAGTGAGGCCCCGGGACTAGCGGGAGCCGATACGCAGTATTTT
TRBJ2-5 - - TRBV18 CASSPLPGTGFQETQYF TGTGCCAGCTCACCGCTGCCGGGAACCGGGTTCCAAGAGACCCAGTACTTC
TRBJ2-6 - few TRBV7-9 CASSRFSGANVLTF TGTGCCAGCAGCCGGTTCTCTGGGGCCAACGTCCTGACTTTC
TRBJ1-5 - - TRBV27 CASSLDSANQPQHF TGTGCCAGCAGTTTAGACAGCGCCAATCAGCCCCAGCATTTT